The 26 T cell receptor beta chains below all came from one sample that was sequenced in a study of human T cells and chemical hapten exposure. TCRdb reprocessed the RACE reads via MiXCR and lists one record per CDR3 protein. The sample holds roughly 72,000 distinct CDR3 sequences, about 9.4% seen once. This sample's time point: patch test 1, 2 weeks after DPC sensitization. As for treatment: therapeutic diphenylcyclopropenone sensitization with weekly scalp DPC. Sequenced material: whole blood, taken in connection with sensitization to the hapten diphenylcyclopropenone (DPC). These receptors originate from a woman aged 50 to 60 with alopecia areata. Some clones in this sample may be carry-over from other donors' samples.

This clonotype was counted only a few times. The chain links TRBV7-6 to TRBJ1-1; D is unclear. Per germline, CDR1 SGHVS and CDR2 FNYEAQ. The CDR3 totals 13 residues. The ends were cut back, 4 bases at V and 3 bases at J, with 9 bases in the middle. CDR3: CASSSPTDTEAFF. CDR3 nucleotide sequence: TGTGCCAGCAGCTCTCCTACGGACACTGAAGCTTTCTTT.

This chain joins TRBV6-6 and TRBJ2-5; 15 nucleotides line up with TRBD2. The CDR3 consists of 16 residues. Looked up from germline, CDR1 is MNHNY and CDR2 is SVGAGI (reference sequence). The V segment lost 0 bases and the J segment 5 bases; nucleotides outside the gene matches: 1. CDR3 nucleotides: TGTGCCAGCAGTTACTCCGGGACTAGCGGGAGGGAGACCCAGTACTTC. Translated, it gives CASSYSGTSGRETQYF.

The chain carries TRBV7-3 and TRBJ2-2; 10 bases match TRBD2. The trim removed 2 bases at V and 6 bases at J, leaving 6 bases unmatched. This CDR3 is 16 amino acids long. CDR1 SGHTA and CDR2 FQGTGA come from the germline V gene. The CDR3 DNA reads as TGTGCCAGCAGCTTAGCGCTAGCGGGAGCCCCCGGGGAGCTGTTTTTT. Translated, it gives CASSLALAGAPGELFF.

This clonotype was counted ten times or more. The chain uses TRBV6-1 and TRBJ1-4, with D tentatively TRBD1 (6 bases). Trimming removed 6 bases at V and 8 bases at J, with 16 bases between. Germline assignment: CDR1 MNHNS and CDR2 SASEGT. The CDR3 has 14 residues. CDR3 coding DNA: TGTGCCAGCAGCTACGGGGGGGGGCAGGAAAAACTGTTTTTT. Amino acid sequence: CASSYGGGQEKLFF.

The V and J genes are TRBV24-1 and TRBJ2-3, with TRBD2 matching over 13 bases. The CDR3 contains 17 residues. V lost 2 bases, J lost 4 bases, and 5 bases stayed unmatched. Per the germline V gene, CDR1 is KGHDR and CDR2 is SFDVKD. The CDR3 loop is CATSDSTLAGGPDTQYF. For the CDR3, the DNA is TGTGCCACCAGTGATTCCACACTAGCGGGAGGGCCAGATACGCAGTATTTT.

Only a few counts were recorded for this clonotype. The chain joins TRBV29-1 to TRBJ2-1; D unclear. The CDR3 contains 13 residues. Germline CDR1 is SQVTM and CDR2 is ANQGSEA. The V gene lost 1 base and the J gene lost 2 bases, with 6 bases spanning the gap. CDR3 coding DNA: TGCAGCGTTGAAGCTGGGACCTACAATGAGCAGTTCTTC. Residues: CSVEAGTYNEQFF.

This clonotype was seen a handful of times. The CDR3 bases are TGTGCCAGCAGCGTAGCTTCGGCGGGAGGCACAGATACGCAGTATTTT. Amino acid sequence: CASSVASAGGTDTQYF. The rearrangement joins TRBV9 to TRBJ2-3; the match to TRBD2 covers 7 bases. The CDR3 is 16 amino acids. The ends lost 0 bases at V and 1 base at J; junction bases unmatched: 5. Germline CDR1 and CDR2: SGDLS and YYNGEE.

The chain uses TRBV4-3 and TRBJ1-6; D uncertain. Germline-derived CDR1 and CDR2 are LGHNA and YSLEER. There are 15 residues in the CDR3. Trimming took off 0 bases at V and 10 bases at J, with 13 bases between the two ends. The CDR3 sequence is CASSQDPSGGSPLHF. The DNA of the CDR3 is TGCGCCAGCAGCCAAGATCCCAGCGGAGGATCACCCCTCCACTTT.

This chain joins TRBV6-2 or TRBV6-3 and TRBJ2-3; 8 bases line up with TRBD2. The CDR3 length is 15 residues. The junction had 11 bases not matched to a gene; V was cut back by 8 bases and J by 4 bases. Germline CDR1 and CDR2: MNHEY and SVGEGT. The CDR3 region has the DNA TGTGCCAGCCGTGATGGGCGGGAGGACCCAGATACGCAGTATTTT. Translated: CASRDGREDPDTQYF.

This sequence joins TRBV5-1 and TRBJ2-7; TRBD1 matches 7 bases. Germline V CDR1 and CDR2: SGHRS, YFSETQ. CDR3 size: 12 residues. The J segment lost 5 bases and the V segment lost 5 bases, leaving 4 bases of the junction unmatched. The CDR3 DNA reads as TGCGCCAGCAGGGACAGGCGGCACGAGCAGTACTTC. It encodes CASRDRRHEQYF.

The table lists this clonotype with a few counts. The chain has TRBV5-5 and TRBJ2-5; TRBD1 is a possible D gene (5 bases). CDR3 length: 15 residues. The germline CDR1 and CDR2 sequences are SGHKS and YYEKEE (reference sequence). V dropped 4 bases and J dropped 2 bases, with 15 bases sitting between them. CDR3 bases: TGTGCCAGCAGCACTTCCGACAGTGATCAAGAGACCCAGTACTTC. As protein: CASSTSDSDQETQYF.

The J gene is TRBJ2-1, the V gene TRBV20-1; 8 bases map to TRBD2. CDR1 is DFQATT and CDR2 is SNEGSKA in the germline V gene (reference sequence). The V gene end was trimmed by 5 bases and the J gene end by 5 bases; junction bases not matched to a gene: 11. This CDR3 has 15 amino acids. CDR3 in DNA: TGCAGTGCTCCCAGCGGGAGCGGGACCCACAATGAGCAGTTCTTC. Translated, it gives CSAPSGSGTHNEQFF.

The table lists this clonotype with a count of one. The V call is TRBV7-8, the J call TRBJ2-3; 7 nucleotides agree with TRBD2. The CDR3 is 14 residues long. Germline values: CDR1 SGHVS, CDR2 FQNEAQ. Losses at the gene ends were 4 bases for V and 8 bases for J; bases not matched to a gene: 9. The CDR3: CASSSPREGGTQYF. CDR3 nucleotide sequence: TGTGCCAGCAGCTCCCCCAGGGAGGGAGGTACGCAGTATTTT.

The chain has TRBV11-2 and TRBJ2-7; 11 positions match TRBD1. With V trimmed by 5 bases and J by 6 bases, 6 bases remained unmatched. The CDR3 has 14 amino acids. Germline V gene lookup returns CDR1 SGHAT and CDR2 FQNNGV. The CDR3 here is CASSRPGQGGEQYF. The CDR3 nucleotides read TGTGCCAGCAGCCGACCGGGACAGGGGGGCGAGCAGTACTTC.

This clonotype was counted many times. The CDR3: CASSDDWTYNEQFF. DNA of the CDR3: TGTGCCAGCAGTGATGACTGGACCTACAATGAGCAGTTCTTC. The chain uses TRBV2 and TRBJ2-1; D remains ambiguous. The CDR3 covers 14 residues. Per germline, CDR1 SNHLY and CDR2 FYNNEI. The V gene lost 3 bases and the J gene lost 2 bases, with 8 bases spanning the gap.

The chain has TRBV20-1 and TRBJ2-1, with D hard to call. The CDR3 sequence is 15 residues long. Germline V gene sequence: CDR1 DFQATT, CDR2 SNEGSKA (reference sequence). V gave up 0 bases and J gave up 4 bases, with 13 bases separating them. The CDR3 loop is CSARDAAVSYNEQFF. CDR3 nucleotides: TGCAGTGCTAGAGATGCAGCCGTAAGTTACAATGAGCAGTTCTTC.

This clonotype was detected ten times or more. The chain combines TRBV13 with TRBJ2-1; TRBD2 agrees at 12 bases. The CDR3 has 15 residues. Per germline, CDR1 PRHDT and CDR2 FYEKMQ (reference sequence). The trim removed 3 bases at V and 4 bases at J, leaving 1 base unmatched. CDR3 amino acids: CASSFGLAGYNEQFF. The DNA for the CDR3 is TGTGCCAGCAGCTTCGGACTAGCGGGGTACAATGAGCAGTTCTTC.

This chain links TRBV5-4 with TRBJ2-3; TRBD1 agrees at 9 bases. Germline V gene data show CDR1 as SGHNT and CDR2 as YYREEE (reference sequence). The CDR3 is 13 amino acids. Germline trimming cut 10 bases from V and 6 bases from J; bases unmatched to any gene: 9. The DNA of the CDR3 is TGTGCCTGGGGACAGGGTCCAACGGATACGCAGTATTTT. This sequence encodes CAWGQGPTDTQYF.

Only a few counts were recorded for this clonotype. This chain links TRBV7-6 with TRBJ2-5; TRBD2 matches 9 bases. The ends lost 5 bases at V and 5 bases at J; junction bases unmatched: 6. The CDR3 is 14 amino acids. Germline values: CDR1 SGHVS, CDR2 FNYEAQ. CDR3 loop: CASSGGGRDETQYF. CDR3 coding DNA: TGTGCCAGCAGCGGGGGCGGGAGGGATGAGACCCAGTACTTC.

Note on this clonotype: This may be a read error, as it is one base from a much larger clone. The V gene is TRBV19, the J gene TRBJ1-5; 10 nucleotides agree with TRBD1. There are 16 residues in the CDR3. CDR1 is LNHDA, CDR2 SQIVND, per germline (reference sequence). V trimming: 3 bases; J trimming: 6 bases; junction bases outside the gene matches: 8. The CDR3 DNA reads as TGTGCCAGTAGTATCACCGGGACAGGGGACTCTCAGCCCCAGCATTTT. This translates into CASSITGTGDSQPQHF.

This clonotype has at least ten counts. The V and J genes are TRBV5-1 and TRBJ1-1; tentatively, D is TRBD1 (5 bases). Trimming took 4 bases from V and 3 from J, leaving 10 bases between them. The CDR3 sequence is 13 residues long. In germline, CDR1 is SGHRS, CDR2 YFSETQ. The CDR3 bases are TGCGCCAGCAGCGCAACAGGATACACTGAAGCTTTCTTT. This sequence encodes CASSATGYTEAFF.

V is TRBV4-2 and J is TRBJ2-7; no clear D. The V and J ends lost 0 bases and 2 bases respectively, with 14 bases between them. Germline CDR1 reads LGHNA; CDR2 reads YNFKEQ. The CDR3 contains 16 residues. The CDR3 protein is CASSQEGNSKTYEQYF. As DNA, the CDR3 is TGTGCCAGCAGCCAAGAAGGGAACTCGAAGACCTACGAGCAGTACTTC.

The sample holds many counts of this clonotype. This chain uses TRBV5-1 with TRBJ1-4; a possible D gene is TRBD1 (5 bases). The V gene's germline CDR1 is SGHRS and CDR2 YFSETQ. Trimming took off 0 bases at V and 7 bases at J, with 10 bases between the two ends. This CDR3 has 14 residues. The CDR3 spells CASSLVGTAEKLFF. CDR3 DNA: TGCGCCAGCAGCTTGGTGGGGACGGCTGAAAAACTGTTTTTT.

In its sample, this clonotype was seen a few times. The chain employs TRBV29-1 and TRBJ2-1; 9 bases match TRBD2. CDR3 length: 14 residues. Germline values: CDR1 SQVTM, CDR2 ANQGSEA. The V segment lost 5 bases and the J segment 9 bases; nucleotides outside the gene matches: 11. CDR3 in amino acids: CSVMPGLAFSEQFF. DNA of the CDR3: TGCAGCGTTATGCCAGGACTAGCGTTCTCTGAGCAGTTCTTC.

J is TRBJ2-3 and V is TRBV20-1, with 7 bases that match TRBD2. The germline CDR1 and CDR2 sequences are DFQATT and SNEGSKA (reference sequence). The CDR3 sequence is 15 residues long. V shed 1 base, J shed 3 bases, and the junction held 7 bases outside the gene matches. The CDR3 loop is CSARVPSGITDTQYF. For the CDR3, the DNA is TGCAGTGCTAGAGTCCCCAGCGGGATTACAGATACGCAGTATTTT.

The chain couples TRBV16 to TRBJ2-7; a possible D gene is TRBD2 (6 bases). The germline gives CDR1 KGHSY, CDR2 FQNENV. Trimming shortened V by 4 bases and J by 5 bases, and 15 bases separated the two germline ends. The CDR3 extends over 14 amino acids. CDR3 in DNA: TGTGCCAGCAGCCCCCCCGAGACTAGAAACGAGCAGTACTTC. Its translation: CASSPPETRNEQYF.